The T cell receptor beta chain described here comes from a study of identical twins. General study results and limits: An excess of low generation probability was shown by twin-shared out-of-frame alpha sequences. In beta out-of-frame sequences, the excess sharing between twins was weaker.

Template switching (which added a universal primer site) was used, and cDNA carried unique molecular identifiers. TCRdb itself ran the 5' RACE reads through MiXCR, one entry per CDR3 protein. The table lists 1.5 million to 2 million distinct CDR3 sequences, less than 35% of them singletons. There were only healthy Caucasians among the donors. Remarks on this clonotype: The target antigen is unknown.

J lost 2 bases, V lost 8 bases, and 4 bases had no gene match. Germline CDR1 LGHDT, CDR2 YNNKEL (reference sequence). The CDR3 extends over 14 amino acids. This TCR was sampled from a newborn girl in good health. The genes are TRBV3-1 and TRBJ2-1, with TRBD1 identical over 9 bases. The source material was cord blood. The CDR3, as DNA: TGTGCCAGCCTGGACAGGGGTGCCTACAATGAGCAGTTCTTC. Amino acid sequence: CASLDRGAYNEQFF.